This record concerns one T cell receptor beta chain sequence. Its antigen is still unknown. Sequencing was performed with immunoSEQ multiplex PCR; in TCRdb, only in-frame clones are kept and a portion is missing. The sample carries 130,000 or so clones, roughly 90% recorded once. This entry comes from a study of T cell responses to AZD1222 COVID-19 vaccine. Study at large: Researchers grouped second doses given at about 4 or about 12 weeks into one pool.

The CDR3 totals 16 residues. The V gene lost 4 bases and the J gene lost 5 bases, with 17 bases spanning the gap. Looked up from germline, CDR1 is LGHNA and CDR2 is YSLEER. Study-wide findings and caveats: Among AZD1222 vaccinees, only six were seropositive at baseline. Regions 160-218 and 743-854 held dominance among vaccine-associated CD4 TCRs, which spanned spike. Most donors were white British, females outnumbered males, and clonal diversity was possibly underestimated.

V and J are TRBV4-3 and TRBJ1-4, with D possibly TRBD1 on 6 matching bases. This specimen consisted of peripheral blood, obtained on day 0 of AZD1222 vaccination. The sequence was collected from an adult in good health. The chain's CDR3 is CASSLLSGQPNEKLFF. The CDR3 bases are TGCGCCAGCAGCCTATTATCTGGACAGCCAAATGAAAAACTGTTTTTT.